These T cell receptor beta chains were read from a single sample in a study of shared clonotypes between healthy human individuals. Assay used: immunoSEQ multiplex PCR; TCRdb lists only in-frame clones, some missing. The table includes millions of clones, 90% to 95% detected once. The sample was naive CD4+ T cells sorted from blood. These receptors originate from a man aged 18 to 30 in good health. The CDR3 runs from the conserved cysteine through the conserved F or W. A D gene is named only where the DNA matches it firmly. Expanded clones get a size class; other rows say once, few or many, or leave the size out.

TGTGCCAGCAGCTTGAGCTCCTACGAGCAGTACTTC	CASSLSSYEQYF	.	TRBV5-5	TRBJ2-7	.
TGCGCCAGCAGTGAGTCCCCAGGGGGCTATGGCTACACCTTC	CASSESPGGYGYTF	TRBD1	TRBV10-1	TRBJ1-2	.
TGTGCCAGCAGCTTTCCTCGGACACAAGTTCAAGAGACCCAGTACTTC	CASSFPRTQVQETQYF	.	TRBV7-9	TRBJ2-5	.
TGTGCCAGCAGTGGGCTCTTGGGTTCCTACGAGCAGTACTTC	CASSGLLGSYEQYF	.	TRBV28	TRBJ2-7	once
TGTGCCAGCTCACCAGGGGCAGATCCCGGAAACACCATATATTTT	CASSPGADPGNTIYF	.	TRBV18	TRBJ1-3	.
TGTGCCAGCAGTGAATGGGGACTCTCTGGAAACACCATATATTTT	CASSEWGLSGNTIYF	.	TRBV2	TRBJ1-3	.
TGTGCCAGCAGCTTAGCGTTGGGTGATTCACCCCTCCACTTT	CASSLALGDSPLHF	.	TRBV7-2	TRBJ1-6	.
TGCGCCAGCAGCCCGCCCGGACAGGGTCTCGGCTACACCTTC	CASSPPGQGLGYTF	TRBD1	TRBV5-1	TRBJ1-2	.
TGTGCCAGCAGCCAAGACGTAGGCGGAGGGGGCTATGGCTACACCTTC	CASSQDVGGGGYGYTF	.	TRBV4-2	TRBJ1-2	once
TGCAGCGTAGCTGACAAGGAGGGATCACCCCTCCACTTT	CSVADKEGSPLHF	.	TRBV29-1	TRBJ1-6	.
TGTGCCAGCAGCTTCCGGGACAGGATTTCTGGAAACACCATATATTTT	CASSFRDRISGNTIYF	TRBD1	TRBV7-2	TRBJ1-3	.
TGCGCCAGCAGCTTGGCGGGACAGGGGATAGGTGGCTACACCTTC	CASSLAGQGIGGYTF	TRBD1	TRBV5-1	TRBJ1-2	.
TGTGCCAGCACGACAGGGGTCCTGTTCGAGCAGTACTTC	CASTTGVLFEQYF	TRBD1	TRBV6-1	TRBJ2-7	.
TGTGCCAGCAGGGGAAACAGGGCCGTTAACACCGGGGAGCTGTTTTTT	CASRGNRAVNTGELFF	.	TRBV2	TRBJ2-2	.
TGTGCCAGCAGTGGTTCGAACACCGGGGAGCTGTTTTTT	CASSGSNTGELFF	.	TRBV6-1	TRBJ2-2	.
TGTGCCAGCAGTGACAGGGCCTACGAGCAGTACTTC	CASSDRAYEQYF	.	TRBV2	TRBJ2-7	few
TGTGCCAGCAGCTCTGACTCCCGATTTTCCTACGAGCAGTACTTC	CASSSDSRFSYEQYF	.	TRBV6-5	TRBJ2-7	.
TGTGCCAGCAACCCCGGGACGGTTGGCACTGAAGCTTTCTTT	CASNPGTVGTEAFF	.	TRBV6-5	TRBJ1-1	once
TGTGCCAGCAGTGCACTAGCGAACACCGGGGAGCTGTTTTTT	CASSALANTGELFF	.	TRBV6-1	TRBJ2-2	few
TGTGCCAGCTCACCACAGGGGGCCGGCGAGCAGTACTTC	CASSPQGAGEQYF	TRBD1	TRBV18	TRBJ2-7	.
TGCGCCAGCAGACGACTAGCGGGTATGTCCAATGAGCAGTTCTTC	CASRRLAGMSNEQFF	TRBD2	TRBV5-1	TRBJ2-1	.
TGCGCCAGCAGCGACCTTACCCGGGGGTCTGGGGCCAACGTCCTGACTTTC	CASSDLTRGSGANVLTF	.	TRBV5-1	TRBJ2-6	.
TGTGCCAGCAGTACCCGACATAGCACTGAAGCTTTCTTT	CASSTRHSTEAFF	.	TRBV6-5	TRBJ1-1	.
TGTGCCAGCAGCAGGCTTAGAGCTAATGAAAAACTGTTTTTT	CASSRLRANEKLFF	.	TRBV21-1	TRBJ1-4	few
TGTGCCAGCAGTTCGACTAGAGGGGGGGAGACCCAGTACTTC	CASSSTRGGETQYF	.	TRBV6-1	TRBJ2-5	.
TGTGCCAGCAGTGGGGACAGGGGGTACCAAGAGACCCAGTACTTC	CASSGDRGYQETQYF	TRBD1	TRBV2	TRBJ2-5	.
TGTGCCAGCTCGGTTGGGACAGACACAGATACGCAGTATTTT	CASSVGTDTDTQYF	TRBD1	TRBV18	TRBJ2-3	.
TGCGCCAGCAGTGACCGGACAGGGTTTAGTAATTCACCCCTCCACTTT	CASSDRTGFSNSPLHF	TRBD1	TRBV10-2	TRBJ1-6	once
TGTGCCAGCAGCCCCCGACAGGGACCCGAAAAACTGTTTTTT	CASSPRQGPEKLFF	TRBD1	TRBV7-9	TRBJ1-4	once
TGTGCCAGTAGTGATAGATGGGAGGGCAATGAGCAGTTCTTC	CASSDRWEGNEQFF	TRBD2	TRBV19	TRBJ2-1	once
TGTGCCAGCAGCCCCCTTAAGGGATACGAAAAACTGTTTTTT	CASSPLKGYEKLFF	.	TRBV7-9	TRBJ1-4	.
TGTGCCAGCAGTTACTCAGCGAATTCACCCCTCCACTTT	CASSYSANSPLHF	.	TRBV6-5	TRBJ1-6	.
TGTGCCAGCAGCTTAGCTTGGGACAGGGCGGTCGATGAGCAGTTCTTC	CASSLAWDRAVDEQFF	TRBD1	TRBV7-2	TRBJ2-1	.
TGTGCCAGCAGTGGACAGGCGAGCTCTGGAAACACCATATATTTT	CASSGQASSGNTIYF	.	TRBV6-1	TRBJ1-3	.
TGTGCCAGCAGCCAGGACATCTCCTGGAGGGACACTGAAGCTTTCTTT	CASSQDISWRDTEAFF	.	TRBV7-9	TRBJ1-1	.
TGTGCCAGCAGCAAAGCGACAGGGAGGAACGAGCAGTACTTC	CASSKATGRNEQYF	.	TRBV21-1	TRBJ2-7	once
TGTGCCAGCAGCGGTGGGGCAGGGGGCTTTTACGAGCAGTACTTC	CASSGGAGGFYEQYF	TRBD1	TRBV9	TRBJ2-7	.
TGTGCCGGGGGGGGAAGTCGGATTGAGCAGTTCTTC	CAGGGSRIEQFF	TRBD2	TRBV30	TRBJ2-1	.
TGCGCCAGCAGCCAAGGGACAGGGTGGGGCCAAGAGACCCAGTACTTC	CASSQGTGWGQETQYF	TRBD1	TRBV4-3	TRBJ2-5	.
TGTGCCAGTAGTATGGGCACAGCCCGGACCGGGGAGCTGTTTTTT	CASSMGTARTGELFF	.	TRBV19	TRBJ2-2	.
TGTGCCAGCAGCAGAAGCGGGAGTCTATATGAGCAGTTCTTC	CASSRSGSLYEQFF	TRBD2	TRBV6-1	TRBJ2-1	.
TGTGCCAGCAGCCCTGGACAGGGAGGTTCACCCCTCCACTTT	CASSPGQGGSPLHF	TRBD1	TRBV28	TRBJ1-6	.
TGTGCCTGGAGGGACACCGGTGGGAGCAATCAGCCCCAGCATTTT	CAWRDTGGSNQPQHF	.	TRBV30	TRBJ1-5	.
TGTGCCAGCAGCTCCAACGTACTCTCTGGAAACACCATATATTTT	CASSSNVLSGNTIYF	.	TRBV7-2	TRBJ1-3	.
TGTGCCAGTGGACAGACCCTCAATCAGCCCCAGCATTTT	CASGQTLNQPQHF	.	TRBV6-5	TRBJ1-5	.
TGTGCCAGCACCTCGTGGGAGACCCAGTACTTC	CASTSWETQYF	.	TRBV21-1	TRBJ2-5	.
TGTGCCAGCTCACCAAGTCAGGGGATGAACACTGAAGCTTTCTTT	CASSPSQGMNTEAFF	.	TRBV18	TRBJ1-1	.
TGTGCCAGCAGCCAGAGCAACAGGGGATCCTATGGCTACACCTTC	CASSQSNRGSYGYTF	TRBD1	TRBV7-2	TRBJ1-2	.
TGTGCCAGCAGACCCTGGACTAGCGGCTCCTACGAGCAGTACTTC	CASRPWTSGSYEQYF	TRBD2	TRBV2	TRBJ2-7	.
TGCGCCAGCAGTGAGTGGCAGCCGGGTCCCGGGGAGCTGTTTTTT	CASSEWQPGPGELFF	.	TRBV10-2	TRBJ2-2	.
TGTGCCAGCAGCCAAGATTTTCGGACAGACTACAATGAGCAGTTCTTC	CASSQDFRTDYNEQFF	.	TRBV14	TRBJ2-1	.
TGTGCCAGCAGCCGTGGACTGGAAAATTCACCCCTCCACTTT	CASSRGLENSPLHF	.	TRBV7-9	TRBJ1-6	.
TGTGCCAGCAGCCAGGACATTAGCAATTCACCCCTCCACTTT	CASSQDISNSPLHF	.	TRBV7-9	TRBJ1-6	.
TGCGCCAGCAGCCCCGGACGGGAATACACCGGGGAGCTGTTTTTT	CASSPGREYTGELFF	.	TRBV5-1	TRBJ2-2	.
TGTGCCTGGAGTGCGGGCAGGCAAGCTGGAAACACCATATATTTT	CAWSAGRQAGNTIYF	.	TRBV30	TRBJ1-3	.
TGTGCCATCAGTGAGTCTGCGACAGGGTACCAGCCCCAGCATTTT	CAISESATGYQPQHF	TRBD1	TRBV10-3	TRBJ1-5	.
TGTGCCAGCAGTTACCGCGACAGGGGTCCATACGAGCAGTACTTC	CASSYRDRGPYEQYF	TRBD1	TRBV6-5	TRBJ2-7	.
TGCGCCAGCAGCAGCGGGAGGGCGGGCACCGGGGAGCTGTTTTTT	CASSSGRAGTGELFF	TRBD2	TRBV10-1	TRBJ2-2	.
TGCGCCAGCAGCTCCGGACAGGTCTCCTACGAGCAGTACTTC	CASSSGQVSYEQYF	TRBD1	TRBV5-1	TRBJ2-7	.
TGTGCCAGCAGTCTCGCCCCCTCTGGGGCCAACGTCCTGACTTTC	CASSLAPSGANVLTF	.	TRBV6-5	TRBJ2-6	.